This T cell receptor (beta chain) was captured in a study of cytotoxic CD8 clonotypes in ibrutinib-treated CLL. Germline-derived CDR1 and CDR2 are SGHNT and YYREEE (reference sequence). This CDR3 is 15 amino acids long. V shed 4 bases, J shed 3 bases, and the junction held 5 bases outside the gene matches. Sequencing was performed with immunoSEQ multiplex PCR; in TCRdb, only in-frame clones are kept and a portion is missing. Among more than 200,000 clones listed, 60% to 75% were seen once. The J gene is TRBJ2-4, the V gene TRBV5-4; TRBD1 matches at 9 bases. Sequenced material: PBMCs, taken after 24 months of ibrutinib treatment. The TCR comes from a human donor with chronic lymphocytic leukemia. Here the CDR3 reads CASSLETGGKNIQYF. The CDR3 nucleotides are TGTGCCAGCAGCCTTGAGACAGGGGGCAAAAACATTCAGTACTTC.